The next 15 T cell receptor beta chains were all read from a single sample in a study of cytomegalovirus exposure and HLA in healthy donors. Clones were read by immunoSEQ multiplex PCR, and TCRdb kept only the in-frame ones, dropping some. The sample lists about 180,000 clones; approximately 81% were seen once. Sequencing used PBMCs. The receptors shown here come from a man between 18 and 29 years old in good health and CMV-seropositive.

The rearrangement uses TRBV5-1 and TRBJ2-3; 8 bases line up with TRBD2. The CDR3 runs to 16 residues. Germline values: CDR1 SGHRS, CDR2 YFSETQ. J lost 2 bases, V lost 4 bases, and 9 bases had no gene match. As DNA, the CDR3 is TGCGCCAGCAGCGGAACAGCGGGAGCTTTCACAGATACGCAGTATTTT. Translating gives CASSGTAGAFTDTQYF.

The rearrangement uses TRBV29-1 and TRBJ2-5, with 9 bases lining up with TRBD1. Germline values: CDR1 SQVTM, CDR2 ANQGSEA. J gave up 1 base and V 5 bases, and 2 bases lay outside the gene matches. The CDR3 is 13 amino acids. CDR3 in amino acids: CSVLTGGQETQYF. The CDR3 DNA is TGCAGCGTTCTGACAGGGGGCCAAGAGACCCAGTACTTC.

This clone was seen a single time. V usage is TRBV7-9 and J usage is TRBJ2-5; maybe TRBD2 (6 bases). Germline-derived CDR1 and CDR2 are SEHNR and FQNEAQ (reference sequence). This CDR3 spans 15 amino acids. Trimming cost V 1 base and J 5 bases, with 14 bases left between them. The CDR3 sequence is CASSLVVIGRETQYF. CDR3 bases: TGTGCCAGCAGCTTAGTCGTCATTGGGAGGGAGACCCAGTACTTC.

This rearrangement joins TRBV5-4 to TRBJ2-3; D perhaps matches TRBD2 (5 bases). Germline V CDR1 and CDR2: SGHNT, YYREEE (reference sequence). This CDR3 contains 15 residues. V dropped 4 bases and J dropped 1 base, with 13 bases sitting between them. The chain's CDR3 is CASSVDRGGTDTQYF. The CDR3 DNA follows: TGTGCCAGCAGCGTTGACCGGGGAGGCACAGATACGCAGTATTTT.

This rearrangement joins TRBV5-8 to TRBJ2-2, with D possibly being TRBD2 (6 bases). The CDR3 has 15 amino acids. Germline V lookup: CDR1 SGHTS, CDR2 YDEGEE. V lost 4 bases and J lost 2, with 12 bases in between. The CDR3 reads CASSGAGFNTGELFF. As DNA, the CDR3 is TGTGCCAGCAGCGGGGCGGGATTTAACACCGGGGAGCTGTTTTTT. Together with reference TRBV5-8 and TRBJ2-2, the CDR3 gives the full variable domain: EAGVTQSPTHLIKTRGQQATLRCSPISGHTSVYWYQQALGLGLQFLLWYDEGEERNRGNFPPRFSGRQFPNYSSELNVNALELEDSALYLCASSGAGFNTGELFFGEGSRLTVL.

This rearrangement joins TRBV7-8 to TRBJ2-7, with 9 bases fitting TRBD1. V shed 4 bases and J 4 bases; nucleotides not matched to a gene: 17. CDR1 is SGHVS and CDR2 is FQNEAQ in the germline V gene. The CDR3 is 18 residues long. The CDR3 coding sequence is TGTGCCAGCAGCTCCGTCCCGGGACAGGGAAAATGGGGGTACGAGCAGTACTTC. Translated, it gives CASSSVPGQGKWGYEQYF.

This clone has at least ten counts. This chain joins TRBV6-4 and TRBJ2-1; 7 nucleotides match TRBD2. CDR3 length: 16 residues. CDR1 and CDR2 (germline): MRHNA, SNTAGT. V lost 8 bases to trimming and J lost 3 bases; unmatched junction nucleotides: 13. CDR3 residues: CASAIHGASGYNEQFF. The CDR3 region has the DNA TGTGCCAGCGCTATCCACGGGGCTAGCGGCTACAATGAGCAGTTCTTC.

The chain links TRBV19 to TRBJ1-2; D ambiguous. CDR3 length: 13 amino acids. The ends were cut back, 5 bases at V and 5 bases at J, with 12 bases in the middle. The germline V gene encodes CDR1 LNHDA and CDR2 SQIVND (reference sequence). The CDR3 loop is CASSLTKAYGYTF. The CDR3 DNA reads TGTGCCAGTAGTCTGACAAAGGCGTATGGCTACACCTTC.

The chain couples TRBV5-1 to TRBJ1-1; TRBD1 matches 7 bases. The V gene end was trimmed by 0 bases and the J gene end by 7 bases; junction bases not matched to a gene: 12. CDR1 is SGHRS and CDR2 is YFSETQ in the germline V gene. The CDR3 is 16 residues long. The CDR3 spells CASSLGLKGGEVEAFF. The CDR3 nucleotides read TGCGCCAGCAGCTTGGGTTTGAAAGGGGGCGAGGTTGAAGCTTTCTTT. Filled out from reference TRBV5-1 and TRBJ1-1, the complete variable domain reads KAGVTQTPRYLIKTRGQQVTLSCSPISGHRSVSWYQQTPGQGLQFLFEYFSETQRNKGNFPGRFSGRQFSNSRSEMNVSTLELGDSALYLCASSLGLKGGEVEAFFGQGTRLTVV.

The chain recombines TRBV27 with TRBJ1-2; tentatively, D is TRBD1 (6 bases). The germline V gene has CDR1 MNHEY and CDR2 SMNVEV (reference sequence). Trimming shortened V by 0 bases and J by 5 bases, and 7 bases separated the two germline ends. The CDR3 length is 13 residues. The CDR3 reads CASSLSQGYGYTF. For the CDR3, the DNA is TGTGCCAGCAGTTTATCCCAGGGGTATGGCTACACCTTC.

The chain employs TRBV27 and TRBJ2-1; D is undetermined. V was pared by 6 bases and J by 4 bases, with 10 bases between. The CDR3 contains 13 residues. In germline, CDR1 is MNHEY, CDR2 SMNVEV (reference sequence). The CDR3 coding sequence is TGTGCCAGCAGGCGAGGTCCTTACAATGAGCAGTTCTTC. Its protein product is CASRRGPYNEQFF.

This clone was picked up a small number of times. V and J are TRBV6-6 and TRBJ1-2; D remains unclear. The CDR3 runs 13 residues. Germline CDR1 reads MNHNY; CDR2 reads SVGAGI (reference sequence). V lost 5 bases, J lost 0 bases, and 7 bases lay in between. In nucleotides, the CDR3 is TGTGCCAGCAGTGTCCAGGCTAACTATGGCTACACCTTC. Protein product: CASSVQANYGYTF.

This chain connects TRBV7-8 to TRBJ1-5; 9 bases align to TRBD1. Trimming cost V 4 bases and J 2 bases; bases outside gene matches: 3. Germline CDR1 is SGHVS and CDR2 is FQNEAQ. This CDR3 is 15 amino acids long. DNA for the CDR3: TGTGCCAGCAGCTGGACAGGGGAGGGCAATCAGCCCCAGCATTTT. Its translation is CASSWTGEGNQPQHF. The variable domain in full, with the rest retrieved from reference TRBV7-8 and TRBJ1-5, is GAGVSQSPRYKVAKRGQDVALRCDPISGHVSLFWYQQALGQGPEFLTYFQNEAQLDKSGLPSDRFFAERPEGSVSTLKIQRTQQEDSAVYLCASSWTGEGNQPQHFGDGTRLSIL.

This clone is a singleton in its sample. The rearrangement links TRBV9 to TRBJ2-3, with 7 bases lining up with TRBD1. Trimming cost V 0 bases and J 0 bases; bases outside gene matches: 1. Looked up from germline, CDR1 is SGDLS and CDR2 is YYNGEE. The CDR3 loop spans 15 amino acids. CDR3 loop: CASSVEGASTDTQYF. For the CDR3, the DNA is TGTGCCAGCAGCGTAGAGGGGGCCAGCACAGATACGCAGTATTTT.

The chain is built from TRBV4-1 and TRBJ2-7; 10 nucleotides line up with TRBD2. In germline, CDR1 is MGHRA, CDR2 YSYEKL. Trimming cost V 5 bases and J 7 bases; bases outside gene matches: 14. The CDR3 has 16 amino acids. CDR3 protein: CASSYRGAGGLGEQYF. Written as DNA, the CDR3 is TGCGCCAGCAGCTACAGGGGAGCGGGGGGGCTTGGGGAGCAGTACTTC.